The 20 T cell receptor beta chains in this list originate from one sample, sequenced in a study of blood T cell repertoires in COVID-19. Repertoires were generated with immunoSEQ multiplex PCR, while TCRdb's copy carries only in-frame clones and drops some. The sample contains more than 85,000 clones, roughly 80% of which appear only once. Source material: peripheral blood. These receptors originate from a woman aged 70-85 years with acute or convalescent COVID-19.

The chain is built from TRBV28 and TRBJ1-4; D is ambiguous. V lost 3 bases and J 0 bases, leaving 8 bases between the germline ends. The germline gives CDR1 MDHEN, CDR2 SYDVKM. The CDR3 runs 15 residues. The CDR3 nucleotides read TGTGCCAGCAGTTTCGAGGGCGCAACTAATGAAAAACTGTTTTTT. This encodes CASSFEGATNEKLFF.

The chain recombines TRBV20-1 with TRBJ1-1, with D tentatively TRBD1 (6 bases). The CDR3 is made up of 11 amino acids. Looked up from germline, CDR1 is DFQATT and CDR2 is SNEGSKA (reference sequence). Trimming shortened V by 8 bases and J by 7 bases, and 14 bases separated the two germline ends. CDR3 in amino acids: CSPGQLHEAFF. The DNA for the CDR3 is TGCAGTCCCGGACAGCTACATGAAGCTTTCTTT.

The chain couples TRBV29-1 to TRBJ2-5, with 14 nucleotides matching TRBD2. Germline V gene lookup returns CDR1 SQVTM and CDR2 ANQGSEA. J was trimmed by 4 bases and V by 1 base; bases with no gene match: 5. This CDR3 comprises 16 residues. The CDR3 sequence is CSVEGTSGRPGETQYF. CDR3 sequence (DNA): TGCAGCGTTGAAGGGACTAGCGGGAGGCCCGGAGAGACCCAGTACTTC.

The rearrangement links TRBV4-2 to TRBJ1-2, with TRBD1 matching 8 bases. The CDR3 length is 14 residues. From germline, CDR1 is LGHNA and CDR2 YNFKEQ. Trimming removed 3 bases from V and 4 bases from J; junction bases left unmatched: 4. CDR3 nucleotide sequence: TGTGCCAGCAGCCAGGGACAGGCCCTCTATGGCTACACCTTC. It yields the protein CASSQGQALYGYTF.

V gene TRBV30 combines with J gene TRBJ1-2; the D gene is possibly TRBD1 (5 bases). V was cut by 0 bases and J by 3 bases, with 20 bases left in between. The CDR3 is 17 residues long. Germline assignment: CDR1 GTSNPN and CDR2 SVGIG (reference sequence). The CDR3 coding sequence is TGTGCCTGGAGTGTACCCTGGCCAGGGTATTTGGACTATGGCTACACCTTC. It yields the protein CAWSVPWPGYLDYGYTF.

The chain combines TRBV7-8 with TRBJ2-7, with 9 nucleotides matching TRBD1. Germline V gene lookup returns CDR1 SGHVS and CDR2 FQNEAQ. Trimming cost V 4 bases and J 0 bases; bases outside gene matches: 7. The CDR3 is 16 amino acids. This CDR3 is CASSSPGTGSSYEQYF. In nucleotides, the CDR3 is TGTGCCAGCAGCTCCCCCGGGACAGGGTCCTCCTACGAGCAGTACTTC.

The J gene is TRBJ2-7, the V gene TRBV7-8; D might be TRBD2 (6 bases). V lost 1 base to trimming and J lost 6 bases, with 13 bases between them. The germline gives CDR1 SGHVS, CDR2 FQNEAQ. CDR3 size: 14 residues. This CDR3 is CASSLDTGVGEQYF. The CDR3 DNA reads as TGTGCCAGCAGCTTAGATACGGGGGTTGGCGAGCAGTACTTC.

The chain employs TRBV6-2 or TRBV6-3 and TRBJ2-7; no definite D call. Trimming cost V 5 bases and J 0 bases, with 8 bases left between them. CDR3 length: 13 residues. Germline CDR1 is MNHEY and CDR2 is SVGEGT. DNA of the CDR3: TGTGCCAGCAGTGTTCAGGTCTCCTACGAGCAGTACTTC. Residues: CASSVQVSYEQYF.

This clone was picked up one time. This rearrangement joins TRBV5-1 to TRBJ1-1; 7 bases line up with TRBD1. Looked up from germline, CDR1 is SGHRS and CDR2 is YFSETQ. The V and J ends lost 3 bases and 7 bases, in that order; junction bases with no gene match: 6. This CDR3 has 13 amino acids. The CDR3 loop reads CASSWDSNGEAFF. The CDR3 DNA follows: TGCGCCAGCAGCTGGGACAGCAACGGTGAAGCTTTCTTT.

The V gene is TRBV6-6, the J gene TRBJ1-2; 7 nucleotides align to TRBD1. This CDR3 is built from 14 residues. Germline trimming cut 1 base from V and 4 bases from J; bases unmatched to any gene: 3. From germline, CDR1 is MNHNY and CDR2 SVGAGI (reference sequence). The CDR3 reads CASSYLQGSYGYTF. The CDR3 nucleotides are TGTGCCAGCAGTTACTTACAGGGGTCCTATGGCTACACCTTC.

V is TRBV6-5 and J is TRBJ1-5, with D perhaps TRBD1 (6 bases). Trimming removed 5 bases at V and 3 bases at J, with 11 bases between. Germline V lookup: CDR1 MNHEY, CDR2 SVGAGI. This CDR3 spans 14 amino acids. CDR3 coding DNA: TGTGCCAGCAGTAAATCAGGGGCCAATCAGCCCCAGCATTTT. Protein sequence: CASSKSGANQPQHF.

This clone is a singleton in its sample. The V and J genes are TRBV4-3 and TRBJ1-5; no definite D call. V lost 0 bases, J lost 9 bases, and 12 bases lay in between. The CDR3 totals 14 residues. The germline V gene has CDR1 LGHNA and CDR2 YSLEER. This CDR3 reads CASSQDWPDPPQHF. The CDR3 DNA follows: TGCGCCAGCAGCCAAGATTGGCCAGATCCGCCCCAGCATTTT.

This sequence joins TRBV6-1 and TRBJ1-1; D is possibly TRBD1 (5 bases). V gave up 2 bases and J gave up 10 bases, with 11 bases separating them. Germline CDR1 MNHNS, CDR2 SASEGT. The CDR3 has 12 residues. CDR3: CASSESPGVAFF. The CDR3 region has the DNA TGTGCCAGCAGTGAATCTCCGGGGGTAGCTTTCTTT.

The V call is TRBV6-6, the J call TRBJ1-2, with a weak D call TRBD1 (5 bases). In germline, CDR1 is MNHNY, CDR2 SVGAGI (reference sequence). The CDR3 extends over 14 amino acids. Deletions cut 4 bases from V and 7 bases from J, with 16 bases between. This CDR3 reads CASSLGGASGGYTF. The CDR3 bases are TGTGCCAGCAGTTTAGGCGGGGCTTCAGGTGGCTACACCTTC.

The rearrangement joins TRBV18 to TRBJ2-7, with TRBD2 matching over 13 bases. Germline lookup yields CDR1 KGHSH and CDR2 LQKENI. V shed 4 bases, J shed 3 bases, and the junction held 9 bases outside the gene matches. The CDR3 is 17 amino acids. CDR3 sequence reads: CASSRGSGLAGDYEQYF. The DNA of the CDR3 is TGTGCCAGCTCACGCGGATCCGGACTAGCGGGGGACTACGAGCAGTACTTC.

The rearrangement joins TRBV5-6 to TRBJ1-1, with D possibly TRBD1 on 5 matching bases. Trimming removed 0 bases from V and 5 bases from J, with 11 bases in between. Germline V gene sequence: CDR1 SGHDT, CDR2 YYEEEE. The length of the CDR3 is 14 residues. CDR3 DNA: TGTGCCAGCAGCTTGGAGGGGCGGGGGACTGAAGCTTTCTTT. Its translation is CASSLEGRGTEAFF.

V usage is TRBV2 and J usage is TRBJ1-3; weak D call: TRBD1 (6 bases). This CDR3 is 14 amino acids long. Trimming shortened V by 5 bases and J by 0 bases, and 8 bases separated the two germline ends. Germline-derived CDR1 and CDR2 are SNHLY and FYNNEI. CDR3 sequence reads: CASSRDISGNTIYF. CDR3 nucleotides: TGTGCCAGCAGTCGGGACATCTCTGGAAACACCATATATTTT.

This clone showed up just once. CDR3 bases: TGCGCCAGCAGCCTCAGTGGCGGCCAAGAGACCCAGTACTTC. It is translated as CASSLSGGQETQYF. The rearrangement uses TRBV5-1 and TRBJ2-5, with unresolved D. The CDR3 runs 14 residues. V lost 4 bases and J 1 base, leaving 11 bases between the germline ends. CDR1 is SGHRS, CDR2 YFSETQ, per germline.

About this clone itself: An end of the junction differs from the germline gene, which may be a read error. This chain uses TRBV3-1 (or the pseudogene TRBV3-2) with TRBJ1-1, with 7 bases that match TRBD1. Germline-derived CDR1 and CDR2 are LGHDT and YNNKEL (reference sequence). This CDR3 is built from 13 residues. The chain's CDR3 is CASSQDPRTGHAF. CDR3 sequence (DNA): TGTGCCAGCAGCCAAGACCCACGGACAGGCCATGCATTT.

This sequence joins TRBV18 and TRBJ2-5, with 7 bases aligning to TRBD2. The germline V gene encodes CDR1 KGHSH and CDR2 LQKENI. V gave up 6 bases and J gave up 5 bases; unmatched junction bases: 6. The CDR3 loop spans 13 amino acids. This chain's CDR3 is CASSGTTAETQYF. The CDR3 nucleotides read TGTGCCAGCTCCGGGACTACGGCGGAGACCCAGTACTTC.